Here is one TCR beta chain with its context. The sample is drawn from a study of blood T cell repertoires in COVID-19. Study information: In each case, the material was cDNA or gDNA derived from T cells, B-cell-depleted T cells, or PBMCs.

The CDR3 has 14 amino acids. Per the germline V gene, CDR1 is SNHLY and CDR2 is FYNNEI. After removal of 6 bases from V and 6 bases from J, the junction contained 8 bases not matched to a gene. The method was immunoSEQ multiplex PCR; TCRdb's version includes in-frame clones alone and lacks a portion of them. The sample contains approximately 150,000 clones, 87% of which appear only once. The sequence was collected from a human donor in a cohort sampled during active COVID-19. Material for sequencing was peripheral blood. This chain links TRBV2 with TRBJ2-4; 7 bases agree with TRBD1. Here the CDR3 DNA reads TGTGCCAGCAGGCCAAGGGGGCTGGGAAACATTCAGTACTTC. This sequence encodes CASRPRGLGNIQYF.